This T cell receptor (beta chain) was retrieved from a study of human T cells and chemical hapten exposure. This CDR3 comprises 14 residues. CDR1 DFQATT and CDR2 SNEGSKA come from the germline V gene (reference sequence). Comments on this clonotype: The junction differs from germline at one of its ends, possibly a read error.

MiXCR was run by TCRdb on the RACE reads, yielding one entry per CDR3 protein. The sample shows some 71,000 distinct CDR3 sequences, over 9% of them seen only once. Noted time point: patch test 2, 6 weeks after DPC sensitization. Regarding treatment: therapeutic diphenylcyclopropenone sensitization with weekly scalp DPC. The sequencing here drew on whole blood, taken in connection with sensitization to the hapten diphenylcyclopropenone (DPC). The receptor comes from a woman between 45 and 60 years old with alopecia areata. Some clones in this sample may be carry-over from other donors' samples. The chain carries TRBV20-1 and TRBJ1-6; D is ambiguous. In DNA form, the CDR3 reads TGCAGTGCTAGAGTTGATGACTATAATTCATCCCTCCACTTT. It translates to CSARVDDYNSSLHF.